This TCR beta chain was sequenced in a study of OX40 agonist ivuxolimab in advanced cancers. Generated by immunoSEQ multiplex PCR, the TCRdb table keeps only in-frame clones and is missing some. The profile shows over 55,000 clones, 91% of them singletons. Trimming cost V 5 bases and J 0 bases; bases outside gene matches: 2. Per the germline V gene, CDR1 is ENHRY and CDR2 is SYGVKD. The CDR3 contains 14 residues. Drawing of blood for sampling happened at baseline, at cycle 4 day 1, and at cycle 7 day 1. This receptor was taken from an adult with an advanced solid tumor such as melanoma, head and neck, liver or kidney cancer. The chain has TRBV10-3 and TRBJ1-1, with 8 bases matching TRBD1. Sequenced here: CD4+ or CD8+ T cells sorted from blood, sampled in a trial of the OX40 agonist ivuxolimab. CDR3 amino acids: CAISPTGVNTEAFF. CDR3 nucleotides: TGTGCCATCAGTCCGACAGGGGTGAACACTGAAGCTTTCTTT.